A selection of T cell receptor beta chains follows, all from one sample in a study of T cells after yellow fever vaccination. TCRdb itself ran the 5' RACE reads through MiXCR, one entry per CDR3 protein. The sample comprises about 150,000 distinct CDR3 sequences, just over 6.5% of which are singletons, and about 0.61% rests with the top ten. The sequencing here drew on CD4+ T cells sorted from PBMCs, taken 10 days after the yellow fever booster vaccination. These receptors all stem from a man aged 25-45 years who received the YFV17D yellow fever vaccine. Both conserved end residues are part of each CDR3. The order of the fields is clone size, D gene, V gene, J gene, CDR3 protein, CDR3 DNA. A D gene is named only where the DNA matches it firmly. Some rows mark clone size as missing; the rest say once, few, many or name a class of expanded clone.

>few|TRBD2|TRBV20-1|TRBJ2-2
CSAVAGGSTGELFF
TGCAGTGCAGTCGCGGGGGGTAGCACCGGGGAGCTGTTTTTT
>many|-|TRBV7-9|TRBJ2-1
CASSNRRGNEQFF
TGTGCCAGCAGTAATCGCAGGGGTAATGAGCAGTTCTTC
>few|TRBD1|TRBV11-2|TRBJ1-5
CASSPRTGKQPQHF
TGTGCCAGCAGCCCGAGGACAGGGAAGCAGCCCCAGCATTTT
>few|-|TRBV10-2|TRBJ2-1
CASTSVNEQFF
TGCGCCAGCACCTCGGTGAATGAGCAGTTCTTC
>-|TRBD1|TRBV12-3/TRBV12-4|TRBJ1-4
CASNRGNEKLFF
TGTGCCAGCAACAGGGGTAATGAAAAACTGTTTTTT
>many|-|TRBV9|TRBJ2-2
CASSVALPGHRTGELFF
TGTGCCAGCAGCGTAGCTCTTCCGGGACACCGGACCGGGGAGCTGTTTTTT
>many|-|TRBV27|TRBJ2-2
CASSLRQGYTGELFF
TGTGCCAGCAGTTTGAGGCAGGGCTACACCGGGGAGCTGTTTTTT
>many|-|TRBV2|TRBJ2-1
CASSDTSLTYNEQFF
TGTGCCAGCAGTGATACTAGCTTAACCTACAATGAGCAGTTCTTC
>-|TRBD1|TRBV20-1|TRBJ1-2
CSARDGQGVEGYTF
TGCAGTGCTAGAGATGGACAGGGGGTGGAGGGCTACACCTTC
>many|TRBD2|TRBV14|TRBJ2-1
CASSPLGLAGNPYNEQFF
TGTGCCAGCAGCCCGCTTGGGCTAGCGGGAAACCCCTACAATGAGCAGTTCTTC
>many|TRBD1|TRBV5-1|TRBJ1-1
CASSLATGVGAEAFF
TGCGCCAGCAGCTTGGCTACAGGGGTTGGCGCTGAAGCTTTCTTT
>many|TRBD2|TRBV9|TRBJ2-1
CASSVASGADNEQFF
TGTGCCAGCAGCGTCGCTAGCGGGGCAGACAATGAGCAGTTCTTC
>many|-|TRBV6-4|TRBJ2-1
CASMRDSSYNEQFF
TGTGCCAGCATGAGGGATAGCTCCTACAATGAGCAGTTCTTC
>many|-|TRBV14|TRBJ2-2
CASSQHLQTGELFF
TGTGCCAGCAGCCAACACCTACAGACTGGGGAGCTGTTTTTT
>few|-|TRBV7-2|TRBJ1-5
CASSQGIGNQPQHF
TGTGCCAGCAGCCAGGGAATAGGCAATCAGCCCCAGCATTTT
>many|TRBD2|TRBV7-8|TRBJ2-3
CASRKGREYGTQYF
TGTGCCAGCAGGAAAGGGCGGGAGTACGGTACGCAGTATTTT
>-|-|TRBV9|TRBJ2-3
CASSVEDPDTQYF
TGTGCCAGCAGCGTAGAAGACCCAGATACGCAGTATTTT
>many|-|TRBV14|TRBJ2-7
CASSTFGSSYEQYF
TGTGCCAGCAGTACCTTTGGCAGTTCCTACGAGCAGTACTTC
>many|-|TRBV27|TRBJ2-1
CASLTGAGKNNEQFF
TGTGCCAGCCTCACGGGGGCAGGGAAGAACAATGAGCAGTTCTTC
>many|-|TRBV7-2|TRBJ2-7
CASSLVSREQYF
TGTGCCAGCAGCTTAGTCTCGCGCGAGCAGTACTTC
>few|TRBD1|TRBV10-3|TRBJ2-7
CASSGQDSGEQYF
TGTGCCAGTTCGGGACAGGATTCAGGAGAGCAGTACTTC
>many|-|TRBV9|TRBJ2-5
CASSVASGNLETQYF
TGTGCCAGCAGCGTAGCTTCAGGGAATTTGGAGACCCAGTACTTC
>many|TRBD2|TRBV6-5|TRBJ2-1
CASHHGTSGSNEQFF
TGTGCCAGCCATCATGGGACTAGCGGGAGCAATGAGCAGTTCTTC
>few|TRBD2|TRBV28|TRBJ2-1
CASSFLRGRGEQFF
TGTGCCAGCAGTTTTCTCCGCGGGAGGGGTGAGCAGTTCTTC
>many|-|TRBV5-1|TRBJ2-2
CASSFTGRYTGELFF
TGCGCCAGCAGCTTTACAGGGCGGTACACCGGGGAGCTGTTTTTT
>many|TRBD1|TRBV5-4|TRBJ2-5
CAWSGTGGQETQYF
TGTGCCTGGTCGGGGACAGGGGGTCAAGAGACCCAGTACTTC
>many|-|TRBV10-3|TRBJ2-6
CAISVERADGANVLTF
TGTGCCATCAGTGTGGAACGTGCGGACGGGGCCAACGTCCTGACTTTC
>-|TRBD1|TRBV20-1|TRBJ1-1
CSAKPGGDKAFF
TGCAGTGCCAAACCAGGGGGGGACAAAGCTTTCTTT
>many|-|TRBV5-1|TRBJ2-5
CASSSGRPETQYF
TGCGCCAGCAGCTCTGGCCGTCCGGAGACCCAGTACTTC
>many|-|TRBV24-1|TRBJ2-1
CATSDGRPSSYNEQFF
TGTGCCACCAGTGACGGCCGCCCGAGCTCCTACAATGAGCAGTTCTTC
>many|TRBD2|TRBV7-9|TRBJ2-7
CASTTPGGGSSYEQYF
TGTGCCAGCACCACACCCGGAGGCGGGAGCTCCTACGAGCAGTACTTC